Included here is one T cell receptor (beta chain) sequence, with context. This clonotype was counted many times. Its antigen is unknown. No much larger clonotype is one base removed from it; base qualities were not supplied. To prepare the library, RACE was applied. Instrument used: NextSeq 500. During library preparation, unique molecular identifiers were attached to individual cDNA molecules so that TCRs could be counted quantitatively and reproducibly. Both TCR alpha and TCR beta chains were sequenced from each blood RNA sample. In the authors' own workflow: Samples had a median of 95,638 TCRs, with a range from roughly 20,000 to 690,600. The Decombinator software suite was used to annotate V, J and CDR3 in the TCR reads. For the PS versus PT1 abundance plots, all samples were subsampled to the same number of TCRs (28,000). Expanded TCRs were defined as absent before sensitization and observed at least eight times at the 2-week time point. TCRdb took the public reads, trimmed them with fastp at Q25, ran MiXCR for clone calling and kept in-frame beta chains. Merged by CDR3 protein, the rows form single entries marked with the most common genes and DNA. V and J calls and clone size were set by TCRdb, not the authors. The sample includes about 140,000 distinct CDR3 sequences, with 10% to 15% observed a single time. The top ten clones comprise around 1.4% of the sample.

The sample is drawn from a study of human T cells and chemical hapten exposure (TCRdb year 2021). Concerning the study at large: For sensitization, 2% DPC in acetone was applied to a roughly 2 cm by roughly 2 cm area of upper inner arm skin. Throughout the study period of about 25 weeks, patients also received therapeutic DPC doses to the scalp every week. Patch testing on the upper back used Finn chambers containing 0.01% DPC, with scoring done after 6 days according to International Contact Dermatitis Research Group standards. Most of the patients in the cohort were female, and the cohort covered alopecia areata with under or over 50% scalp involvement, alopecia totalis and alopecia universalis. The libraries were sequenced as a pool, and the TCR yield per sample differed mostly because of small variations in library volumes within the pool. The study tracked peripheral blood TCR repertoire changes in vivo during primary and secondary sensitization to the hapten diphenylcyclopropenone (DPC) in alopecia patients. Blood was sampled from patients pre-sensitization (week 0) and at 2, 6 and about 24 weeks after DPC sensitization. Twenty-nine alopecia patients gave blood for TCR sequencing at one to four time points (pre-sensitization, 2, 6 and 24 weeks).

In the germline V gene, CDR1 corresponds to MGHRA and CDR2 to YSYEKL. The cysteine opens and the phenylalanine closes a CDR3 of 14 amino acids. The sequence is cut down to CDR3 DNA, 42 bases in frame from base 1. Compared with germline, V lacks 5 bases and J lacks 4 bases; bases without a gene match: 5. General conclusions and limits of the study: Patch test score was positively correlated with the number of PT1 expanded TCRs, with significance at thresholds 8, 16 and 32 but not at 4. DPC sensitization did not change the number of TCRs with a frequency above 1 in 1000, and there was no evidence of changes in global repertoire structure. Significantly more large CDR3 similarity clusters were formed by expanded TCRs than by pre-sensitization or healthy control sets, consistent with antigen-driven responses. After repeated subsampling, changes were observed in the strength of the expansion versus patch-test correlation and in the threshold at which the correlation became significant. Alopecia, a presumed autoimmune disease, was present in all patients, so the immune response of the patients might differ from that of healthy individuals.

The time point label, as the study defines it: patch test 2, 6 weeks after DPC sensitization. This sample's treatment or condition label indicates: therapeutic diphenylcyclopropenone sensitization with weekly scalp DPC. At every patch-test visit, the blood draw took place before the patch test was put on. Patients were considered eligible if aged 18 to 70, diagnosed with alopecia and deemed suitable for DPC therapy, and patients were excluded if pregnant. Total RNA was isolated from unfractionated whole blood collected in Tempus Blood RNA tubes. Recombination joined TRBV4-1 with TRBJ1-5; a stretch of 7 junction bases matches TRBD1. Source: whole blood, taken in connection with sensitization to the hapten diphenylcyclopropenone (DPC). This clonotype was obtained from a woman in her 50s with alopecia areata. Some clones in this sample may be carry-over from other donors' samples. The CDR3 protein is CASSSDRVNQPQHF. The nucleotide sequence is given as TGCGCCAGCAGCTCTGACAGGGTGAATCAGCCCCAGCATTTT.